This TCR beta chain was identified in a study of blood T cells in healthy people across ages. CDR3 length equals 13 residues. V was clipped by 1 base and J by 4 bases, with 5 bases between them. Germline V gene lookup returns CDR1 MGHRA and CDR2 YSYEKL. General observations from the study: A roughly linear age-dependent decrease characterized TCR beta diversity per million T cells. Higher naive T cell percentage went strongly together with higher TCR beta diversity. PBMCs went unsorted, and a conclusive naive versus antigen-experienced comparison was therefore prevented.

The use of a sample-barcoded 5' primer and a J-beta primer mix characterized a second PCR of roughly 6 to 11 cycles. One entry per CDR3 protein results from TCRdb running MiXCR on the 5' RACE reads. The sample consists of more than 800,000 distinct CDR3 sequences, around 30% of them appearing once. A word on this clonotype: Its antigen remains unknown.

The gene calls are TRBV4-1 and TRBJ2-1; D uncertain. This clonotype originated in a woman older than 75 in good health. The source material was blood. The CDR3 DNA sequence: TGCGCCAGCAGCCAAGTGAAGTACAATGAGCAGTTCTTC. Its translation: CASSQVKYNEQFF.